This T cell receptor beta chain is from a study of T cell changes during pregnancy in multiple sclerosis. Germline CDR1 and CDR2: SGHTA and FQGTGA. The CDR3 is made up of 16 amino acids. With 0 bases clipped from V and 1 base from J, the junction kept 2 bases outside the gene matches. Generated by immunoSEQ multiplex PCR, the TCRdb table keeps only in-frame clones and is missing some. The sample includes some 40,000 clones, around 93% of them seen just once. The source is a female donor with multiple sclerosis, enrolled in a pregnancy study. The sequencing used CD4+ T cells from peripheral blood mononuclear cells, collected in the first trimester of pregnancy. The chain employs TRBV7-3 and TRBJ2-2; 7 bases match TRBD2. CDR3 bases: TGTGCCAGCAGCTTAACCGGGACTATGAACACCGGGGAGCTGTTTTTT. Its protein product is CASSLTGTMNTGELFF.